The present TCR beta chain was sequenced within a study of blood T cell repertoires in COVID-19. Germline-derived CDR1 and CDR2 are SEHNR and FQNEAQ (reference sequence). This CDR3 contains 14 residues. The V end lost 1 base, the J end lost 3 bases, and 10 bases lay between the germline ends. The table came from immunoSEQ multiplex PCR; TCRdb's copy has only in-frame clones and leaves some out. The table includes 90,000 or so clones, more than 70% detected once. V usage is TRBV7-9 and J usage is TRBJ2-7, with D maybe TRBD1 (5 bases). The clonotype comes from a man aged 60 to 75 with acute or convalescent COVID-19. The sequencing input was peripheral blood. In DNA form, the CDR3 reads TGTGCCAGCAGCTTAGGGCGACAGCACTACGAGCAGTACTTC. This gives the protein CASSLGRQHYEQYF.